This TCR beta chain came from a study of blood T cell repertoires in COVID-19. Across the study: In each case, the material was cDNA or gDNA derived from T cells, B-cell-depleted T cells, or PBMCs.

Using immunoSEQ multiplex PCR, the repertoire was profiled, and TCRdb retains in-frame clones only, with some absent. Of hundreds of thousands of clones in the sample, about 88% are singletons; the top ten hold about 2.9%. V was clipped by 7 bases and J by 3 bases; unmatched bases: 10. Germline V gene lookup returns CDR1 MDHEN and CDR2 SYDVKM. This CDR3 has 15 residues. Material for sequencing was peripheral blood. This TCR was recovered from a human donor in a cohort sampled during active COVID-19. The gene calls are TRBV28 and TRBJ2-7; 9 positions match TRBD2. The CDR3 region is CASNVAASGNYEQYF. CDR3 sequence (DNA): TGTGCCAGCAACGTTGCGGCTAGCGGGAACTACGAGCAGTACTTC.